Listed here are 15 T cell receptor beta chains from one sample, sequenced in a study of T cells in Graves' hyperthyroidism and ophthalmopathy. Regions amplified from RNA transcripts were the TCR beta CDR3 regions. When the TCR CDR3 underwent first-round RT-PCR, the HTBI primer set was used. TCRdb reprocessed the multiplex PCR reads with MiXCR, giving one entry per CDR3 protein. The sample lists 400,000 to 500,000 distinct CDR3 sequences; approximately 14% were seen once. The sequencing sample was made of blood. Receptor source: a woman between 18 and 30 years old with Graves' hyperthyroidism.

The sample holds many counts of this clonotype. The gene calls are TRBV12-3 or TRBV12-4 and TRBJ2-5; no reliable D call. The V gene lost 6 bases and the J gene lost 2 bases, with 13 bases spanning the gap. The CDR3 loop spans 14 amino acids. The CDR3 nucleotides read TGTGCCAGCAGGGCCTCGTGGCAGCAAGAGACCCAGTACTTC. Residues: CASRASWQQETQYF.

In this sample, this clonotype turned up many times. This may stem from a read error, because a much larger clone lies one nucleotide away. This chain links TRBV19 with TRBJ1-1; D unclear. From germline, CDR1 is LNHDA and CDR2 SQIVND (reference sequence). Deletions cut 5 bases from V and 6 bases from J, with 16 bases between. The CDR3 runs to 14 residues. CDR3 protein: CASSPPVAAPEAFF. The CDR3 DNA sequence: TGTGCCAGTAGTCCTCCAGTGGCGGCTCCTGAAGCTTTCTTT.

This clonotype was observed a handful of times. Here the CDR3 DNA reads TGTGCCAGCAGCGCGGCCCGGGACACCTACACTGAAGCTTTCTTT. Protein sequence: CASSAARDTYTEAFF. The chain couples TRBV9 to TRBJ1-1; D might be TRBD1 (6 bases). This CDR3 spans 15 amino acids. V dropped 3 bases and J dropped 3 bases, with 15 bases sitting between them. The germline gives CDR1 SGDLS, CDR2 YYNGEE.

This clonotype has a count of ten or more. The chain carries TRBV27 and TRBJ2-7, with a weak D call TRBD1 (6 bases). Germline assignment: CDR1 MNHEY and CDR2 SMNVEV (reference sequence). This CDR3 has 13 amino acids. The V and J ends lost 4 bases and 4 bases respectively, with 11 bases between them. This CDR3 is CASSSLGAYEQYV. CDR3 coding DNA: TGTGCCAGCAGTTCGTTGGGGGCTTACGAGCAGTACGTC.

V gene TRBV11-3 combines with J gene TRBJ2-7, with 8 nucleotides matching TRBD2. The V gene end was trimmed by 3 bases and the J gene end by 4 bases; junction bases not matched to a gene: 2. CDR1 SGHNT and CDR2 YENEEA come from the germline V gene. The CDR3 has 13 amino acids. The CDR3 sequence: CASSLSGRYEQYF. The DNA for the CDR3 is TGTGCCAGCAGCTTGAGCGGGAGATACGAGCAGTACTTC.

This clonotype was observed many times. The rearrangement joins TRBV6-1 to TRBJ2-1; 12 bases line up with TRBD2. V gave up 4 bases and J gave up 8 bases; unmatched junction bases: 6. The CDR3 contains 15 residues. Germline V lookup: CDR1 MNHNS, CDR2 SASEGT. The DNA for the CDR3 is TGTGCCAGCAGTGTTCTAGCGGGAGGGGTAGATGAGCAGTTCTTC. Translating gives CASSVLAGGVDEQFF.

This clonotype was seen many times. The chain uses TRBV12-5 and TRBJ1-2, with D perhaps TRBD1 (5 bases). Germline V CDR1 and CDR2: LGHNT, FRNRAP. The CDR3 is 14 amino acids. V dropped 5 bases and J dropped 0 bases, with 10 bases sitting between them. CDR3 sequence reads: CASGTVGANYGYTF. The CDR3, as DNA: TGTGCTAGTGGTACCGTAGGGGCTAACTATGGCTACACCTTC.

This clonotype has a single count. A much larger clone differs by one base, so this may be a read error. The V and J genes are TRBV10-3 and TRBJ1-2; 11 positions agree with TRBD1. CDR1 and CDR2 (germline): ENHRY, SYGVKD. This CDR3 has 13 amino acids. The V gene end was trimmed by 6 bases and the J gene end by 7 bases; junction bases not matched to a gene: 4. CDR3 amino acids: CAIRDRGLVGYTF. As DNA, the CDR3 is TGTGCCATCAGGGACAGGGGGCTCGTTGGCTACACCTTC.

This clonotype was seen ten or more times. J is TRBJ2-5 and V is TRBV18; D unclear. The length of the CDR3 is 15 residues. Trimming removed 3 bases from V and 3 bases from J, with 14 bases in between. From germline, CDR1 is KGHSH and CDR2 LQKENI. CDR3 bases: TGTGCCAGCTCACCGGCCTCGATAATGGAAGAGACCCAGTACTTC. Residues: CASSPASIMEETQYF.

The chain employs TRBV7-9 and TRBJ2-7; 8 bases are shared with TRBD2. Germline V CDR1 and CDR2: SEHNR, FQNEAQ (reference sequence). With V trimmed by 5 bases and J by 9 bases, 21 bases remained unmatched. The length of the CDR3 is 17 residues. CDR3 bases: TGTGCCAGCAGCCTTAGGAGGCGGGAGGAGGAAATAGACGGGCAGTACTTC. This codes for CASSLRRREEEIDGQYF.

This clonotype was observed at least ten times. The chain is built from TRBV2 and TRBJ2-5; 9 bases are a match to TRBD1. V lost 7 bases and J lost 3; bases outside the gene matches: 6. The V gene's germline CDR1 is SNHLY and CDR2 FYNNEI. CDR3 size: 14 residues. The CDR3 reads CASKTGTGKETQYF. The CDR3 region has the DNA TGTGCCAGCAAAACCGGGACAGGGAAAGAGACCCAGTACTTC.

This clonotype was recorded at least ten times. The rearrangement links TRBV11-3 to TRBJ2-7, with 11 bases lining up with TRBD1. This CDR3 region has 15 residues. Germline-derived CDR1 and CDR2 are SGHNT and YENEEA. The trim removed 5 bases at V and 4 bases at J, leaving 7 bases unmatched. The CDR3 DNA follows: TGTGCCAGCAGCCCCGGACAGGGGGCGCGTTACGAGCAGTACTTC. Protein: CASSPGQGARYEQYF.

This clonotype was seen repeatedly, ten times or more. The rearrangement uses TRBV27 and TRBJ2-2, with D possibly matching TRBD1 (5 bases). The germline V gene encodes CDR1 MNHEY and CDR2 SMNVEV (reference sequence). Trimming pared 3 bases from V and 0 bases from J, leaving 14 bases between. This CDR3 has 17 amino acids. The CDR3, as DNA: TGTGCCAGCAGTTTGGGCAGGGTCCAAGCGAACACCGGGGAGCTGTTTTTT. Its translation: CASSLGRVQANTGELFF.

This clonotype was detected ten times or more. The chain has TRBV20-1 and TRBJ2-7, with D possibly being TRBD1 (6 bases). CDR3 length: 12 amino acids. Germline assignment: CDR1 DFQATT and CDR2 SNEGSKA (reference sequence). Trimming removed 4 bases at V and 2 bases at J, with 9 bases between. The CDR3 region is CSANGQTYEQYF. The CDR3 region has the DNA TGCAGTGCTAATGGACAGACCTACGAGCAGTACTTC.

This clonotype was counted many times. The chain combines TRBV10-2 with TRBJ2-7; D remains unclear. The germline V gene has CDR1 WSHSY and CDR2 SAAADI. This CDR3 has 13 residues. V lost 5 bases, J lost 4 bases, and 12 bases lay in between. The CDR3 DNA reads as TGCGCCAGCAGTCCAGCCCCACCGTACGAGCAGTACTTC. Translating it yields CASSPAPPYEQYF.